These T cell receptor beta chains were read from a single sample in a study of beta chain features in type 1 diabetes. Profiled with immunoSEQ multiplex PCR; TCRdb holds only in-frame clones, not every one. The data show 300,000 or so clones, around 9% seen once. The sequencing sample was made of central memory CD4+ T cells from blood. These receptors originate from a man aged 30 to 39 with type 1 diabetes. The CDR3 runs from the conserved cysteine through the conserved F or W. Each record gives: V gene, J gene, clone size, D gene, CDR3 protein, CDR3 DNA. D genes are given only for firm matches. Size is stated for part of the rows, as once, few or many counts, or as a class when the clone is expanded.

>TRBV27|TRBJ2-5|-|TRBD1
CASSLGTGKETQYF
TGTGCCAGCAGTTTGGGGACAGGGAAAGAGACCCAGTACTTC
>TRBV18|TRBJ2-7|-|TRBD1
CASSPGQDASYEQYF
TGTGCCAGCTCACCAGGACAGGATGCGTCCTACGAGCAGTACTTC
>TRBV27|TRBJ1-6|few|-
CASTPLGVESPLHF
TGTGCCAGCACCCCCCTCGGGGTAGAGTCACCCCTCCACTTT
>TRBV27|TRBJ1-2|few|-
CASSPRTASTSGYTF
TGTGCCAGCAGTCCAAGGACAGCCAGTACGAGTGGCTACACCTTC
>TRBV18|TRBJ2-1|-|-
CASSPRDGYYNEQFF
TGTGCCAGCTCACCTCGGGACGGCTACTACAATGAGCAGTTCTTC
>TRBV7-8|TRBJ2-5|few|TRBD2
CASSLGTSIETQYF
TGTGCCAGCAGCCTTGGGACTAGCATTGAGACCCAGTACTTC
>TRBV6-5|TRBJ2-3|-|-
CASNGRSGTDTQYF
TGTGCCAGCAATGGACGGTCGGGCACAGATACGCAGTATTTT
>TRBV21-1|TRBJ2-5|few|-
CASECRGGETQYF
TGTGCTTCGGAGTGCAGGGGTGGAGAGACCCAGTACTTC
>TRBV6-5|TRBJ1-5|-|TRBD1
CASSPDRGGGQPQHF
TGTGCCAGCAGTCCCGACAGGGGAGGTGGTCAGCCCCAGCATTTT
>TRBV5-1|TRBJ2-3|-|TRBD2
CASSSELAGTDTQYF
TGCGCCAGCAGCTCTGAGCTAGCGGGCACAGATACGCAGTATTTT
>TRBV27|TRBJ2-5|-|-
CASSLSGYQETQYF
TGTGCCAGCAGTTTAAGTGGCTATCAAGAGACCCAGTACTTC
>TRBV21-1|TRBJ2-7|-|-
CASSKVGLAGVSYEQYF
TGTGCCAGCAGCAAAGTAGGACTAGCGGGGGTCTCCTACGAGCAGTACTTC
>TRBV28|TRBJ1-6|few|-
CASNTGSGNSPLHF
TGTGCCAGCAATACAGGGTCCGGGAATTCACCCCTCCACTTT
>TRBV5-1|TRBJ1-6|-|TRBD1
CASSLTGASSYNSPLHF
TGCGCCAGCAGCTTGACAGGGGCAAGCTCCTATAATTCACCCCTCCACTTT
>TRBV5-4|TRBJ2-1|many|TRBD2
CASRKERGSSYNEQFF
TGTGCCAGCAGGAAGGAGCGGGGGAGCTCCTACAATGAGCAGTTCTTC
>TRBV29-1|TRBJ1-1|few|TRBD1
CSARQGGGTEAFF
TGCAGCGCCCGACAGGGAGGGGGGACTGAAGCTTTCTTT
>TRBV7-9|TRBJ2-7|-|-
CASSPGLAGTYEQYF
TGTGCCAGCAGCCCCGGCCTAGCCGGGACCTACGAGCAGTACTTC
>TRBV7-9|TRBJ1-3|many|-
CASSLEGHGNTIYF
TGTGCCAGCAGCTTGGAGGGCCATGGAAACACCATATATTTT
>TRBV6-5|TRBJ1-4|-|-
CASRALRDKKRALFF
TGTGCCAGCAGGGCTCTCCGGGACAAGAAGAGGGCCCTGTTTTTT
>TRBV19|TRBJ1-6|many|-
CASRLFAGSPLHF
TGTGCCAGTAGATTGTTTGCGGGTTCACCCCTCCACTTT
>TRBV18|TRBJ1-1|few|-
CASSPRARGAGTEAFF
TGTGCCAGCTCACCACGGGCGCGGGGCGCGGGCACTGAAGCTTTCTTT
>TRBV5-1|TRBJ2-3|-|-
CASRPSQPSTDTQYF
TGCGCCAGCAGGCCTAGCCAACCTAGCACAGATACGCAGTATTTT
>TRBV7-9|TRBJ2-1|few|-
CASSLEGFYNEQFF
TGTGCCAGCAGCTTAGAGGGTTTTTACAATGAGCAGTTCTTC
>TRBV6-5|TRBJ1-1|-|-
CASSSTGGAGTEAFF
TGTGCCAGCAGCTCCACCGGGGGGGCAGGCACTGAAGCTTTCTTT
>TRBV27|TRBJ2-1|many|-
CASSLYDSRKSEQFF
TGTGCCAGCAGTTTATACGATAGTCGTAAGTCGGAGCAGTTCTTC
>TRBV23-1|TRBJ2-3|many|-
CASSQTSTDTQYF
TGCGCCAGCAGTCAAACTAGCACAGATACGCAGTATTTT
>TRBV7-2|TRBJ1-6|-|-
CASSLAGGSINSPLHF
TGTGCCAGCAGCTTAGCTGGGGGGTCAATAAATTCACCCCTCCACTTT
>TRBV7-2|TRBJ2-5|few|TRBD1
CASSLGLTDRVQETQYF
TGTGCCAGCAGCTTAGGGTTAACTGACAGGGTACAAGAGACCCAGTACTTC
>TRBV5-1|TRBJ2-5|few|-
CASSLTGPGETQYF
TGCGCCAGCAGCTTGACAGGGCCTGGAGAGACCCAGTACTTC
>TRBV29-1|TRBJ1-2|-|-
CSVADSPGYGYTF
TGCAGCGTGGCCGACAGCCCGGGCTATGGCTACACCTTC
>TRBV30|TRBJ2-3|few|-
CAWTPVATDTQYF
TGTGCCTGGACGCCGGTGGCTACAGATACGCAGTATTTT
>TRBV10-3|TRBJ2-5|few|-
CAISEERGKETQYF
TGTGCCATCAGTGAGGAGAGGGGAAAGGAGACCCAGTACTTC
>TRBV6-5|TRBJ2-7|few|-
CASSYSGGGGYEQYF
TGTGCCAGCAGTTACTCGGGAGGGGGGGGTTACGAGCAGTACTTC
>TRBV6-1|TRBJ1-2|-|-
CASSQTDYGYTF
TGTGCCAGCAGCCAGACCGATTATGGCTACACCTTC
>TRBV12-5|TRBJ2-3|-|-
CASGLGQSTDTQYF
TGTGCTAGTGGTTTGGGGCAGAGCACAGATACGCAGTATTTT
>TRBV5-1|TRBJ2-1|-|TRBD2
CASSSPTSGGYEQFF
TGCGCCAGCAGCTCACCGACTAGCGGGGGCTATGAGCAGTTCTTC
>TRBV6-4|TRBJ2-7|few|-
CRSSYEQYF
TGTAGGAGCTCCTACGAGCAGTACTTC
>TRBV7-9|TRBJ2-7|-|-
CASSSRQGVMAYEQYF
TGTGCCAGCAGCTCCCGTCAGGGTGTCATGGCCTACGAGCAGTACTTC
>TRBV11-2|TRBJ1-6|few|-
CASSYGGGSPLHF
TGTGCCAGCAGCTACGGGGGCGGTTCACCCCTCCACTTT
>TRBV30|TRBJ1-4|once|-
CAWSVRTGKLFF
TGTGCCTGGAGTGTAAGGACTGGAAAACTGTTTTTT
>TRBV5-1|TRBJ2-2|few|-
CASSLGQRDTGELFF
TGCGCCAGCAGCTTGGGACAGAGAGACACCGGGGAGCTGTTTTTT
>TRBV5-1|TRBJ2-5|many|-
CASSLGIGETQYF
TGCGCCAGCAGCTTGGGGATAGGAGAGACCCAGTACTTC
>TRBV14|TRBJ1-2|-|TRBD1
CASSQEQGARNYGYTF
TGTGCCAGCAGCCAGGAACAGGGGGCGCGGAACTATGGCTACACCTTC
>TRBV10-3|TRBJ1-6|-|-
CAISDWASGGNSPLHF
TGTGCCATCAGTGATTGGGCTAGTGGGGGGAATTCACCCCTCCACTTT
>TRBV28|TRBJ2-3|-|TRBD2
CASSSQAGTTDTQYF
TGTGCCAGCAGTTCTCAAGCGGGGACCACAGATACGCAGTATTTT
>TRBV7-9|TRBJ1-1|few|-
CASSLAGRNTEAFF
TGTGCCAGCAGCTTGGCAGGGAGGAACACTGAAGCTTTCTTT
>TRBV7-9|TRBJ2-7|-|-
CASSVLGGDEQYF
TGTGCCAGCAGCGTGTTAGGCGGTGACGAGCAGTACTTC
>TRBV7-8|TRBJ2-7|-|-
CASSLGPRLEQYF
TGTGCCAGCAGCTTAGGACCCAGGCTCGAGCAGTACTTC
>TRBV18|TRBJ2-3|-|-
CASSPPARTNTQYF
TGTGCCAGCTCACCACCGGCCAGGACTAATACGCAGTATTTT
>TRBV14|TRBJ2-3|few|-
CASSPDLRGTQYF
TGTGCCAGCAGCCCGGACCTTAGGGGTACGCAGTATTTT
>TRBV7-9|TRBJ2-2|many|-
CASSFASVSAGELFF
TGTGCCAGCAGCTTTGCCTCAGTTTCGGCCGGGGAGCTGTTTTTT
>TRBV14|TRBJ2-3|-|-
CASSLSGPDTQYF
TGTGCCAGCAGCCTCTCGGGGCCAGATACGCAGTATTTT
>TRBV11-3|TRBJ2-5|-|TRBD1
CASSHRGRGQETQYF
TGTGCCAGCAGCCACAGGGGAAGGGGCCAAGAGACCCAGTACTTC
>TRBV5-8|TRBJ1-2|-|-
CASSLREISYTF
TGTGCCAGCAGCTTGAGGGAGATCAGCTACACCTTC